What follows are 25 T cell receptor beta chains derived from one specimen sequenced in a study of tumor and adjacent non-tumor tissue in lung cancer (dated by TCRdb to the late 2010s). The library was prepared using multiplex PCR. TCRdb names Illumina HiSeq 2500 as the instrument used. TCRbeta libraries were constructed through three rounds of nested PCR with primers (Table S4) according to protocols modified from ARM-PCR. TCRdb reworked the public reads: Q25 trimming with fastp, MiXCR clone assembly, productive beta chains retained. Every entry covers one CDR3 protein and lists the most common genes and DNA from its rows. The sample table lists approximately 120,000 distinct CDR3 sequences, under 65% of them with a count of one. The ten largest make up around 17% of the sample. RNA was isolated from bulk unsorted tissue, and RNA quality was assessed with a NanoDrop ND-1000 and an Agilent 2100. The normal lung samples consisted of distant non-tumor tissue collected more than 3 cm from the tumor edge.

Source material: distant non-tumor lung tissue. Every receptor here comes from a man in his fifties or sixties with non-small cell lung cancer.

The chain joins TRBV11-1 to TRBJ2-7; 7 positions match TRBD1. The germline gives CDR1 SGHAT, CDR2 FQDESV (reference sequence). The CDR3 runs 14 residues. V dropped 10 bases and J dropped 1; count of bases not matched to a gene: 10. The CDR3 nucleotides read TGTGCCACTAGCAATACAGGGGAGTCCTACGAGCAGTACTTC. This codes for CATSNTGESYEQYF.

This chain uses TRBV6-1 with TRBJ2-3, with 8 bases that match TRBD2. CDR3 size: 15 residues. The germline V gene has CDR1 MNHNS and CDR2 SASEGT. The V gene end was trimmed by 7 bases and the J gene end by 4 bases; junction bases not matched to a gene: 10. The CDR3 sequence: CASNGRGLWPDTQYF. CDR3 DNA: TGTGCCAGCAACGGGAGGGGTTTGTGGCCAGATACGCAGTATTTT.

A note on this clonotype: A much bigger clone sits one base away, suggesting this may be a read error. This rearrangement joins TRBV4-1 to TRBJ1-2; 7 nucleotides align to TRBD1. Germline trimming cut 0 bases from V and 5 bases from J; bases unmatched to any gene: 9. The CDR3 covers 16 residues. Germline values: CDR1 MGHRA, CDR2 YSYEKL. CDR3 sequence: CASSQDPGQWGYGYTF. The CDR3 nucleotides are TGCGCCAGCAGCCAAGATCCGGGACAGTGGGGTTATGGCTACACCTTC.

This clonotype was recorded at least ten times. The rearrangement links TRBV20-1 to TRBJ1-2, with D possibly matching TRBD1 (6 bases). CDR1 is DFQATT and CDR2 is SNEGSKA in the germline V gene (reference sequence). This CDR3 is 11 amino acids long. V was shortened by 3 bases and J by 8 bases, with 10 bases between the two germline ends. CDR3 region: CSASSGEGYTF. Written as DNA, the CDR3 is TGCAGTGCTAGCTCAGGGGAAGGCTACACCTTC.

This chain connects TRBV11-3 to TRBJ2-2; no reliable D call. This CDR3 is built from 13 residues. Germline V gene data show CDR1 as SGHNT and CDR2 as YENEEA. CDR3 sequence reads: CAGSLFPDGELFF. The CDR3 DNA sequence: TGTGCTGGCAGCTTATTTCCTGACGGGGAGCTGTTTTTT.

This clonotype was seen more than once but under ten times. This may be a read error, as it is one base from a much larger clone. The rearrangement joins TRBV6-5 to TRBJ2-5; a possible D gene is TRBD1 (6 bases). Looked up from germline, CDR1 is MNHEY and CDR2 is SVGAGI. CDR3 length equals 14 residues. The CDR3 sequence: CVSSYETGQETQYF. The CDR3 coding sequence is TGTGTCAGCAGTTACGAGACAGGCCAAGAGACCCAGTACTTC.

Turning to this clonotype: A read error is likely, as this CDR3 ends without the conserved phenylalanine or tryptophan. The rearrangement uses TRBV12-3 or TRBV12-4 and TRBJ1-5, with D maybe TRBD1 (5 bases). CDR3 length: 16 residues. With 6 bases removed from V and 1 base from J, the gap between germline ends came to 16 bases. The CDR3 DNA follows: TGTGCCAGCAGCCAACAGGACCTGGGGAGCAATCAGCCCCAGCATTCT. Translation: CASSQQDLGSNQPQHS.

Remarks on this clonotype: This likely comes from a read error, as the CDR3 has no conserved phenylalanine or tryptophan at its end. The chain carries TRBV28 and TRBJ2-7; no firm D call. The CDR3 is 14 residues long. Germline CDR1 reads MDHEN; CDR2 reads SYDVKM. CDR3 DNA sequence: TGTGCCAGCAAAATCAGCAGTAGCTCCTACGATCAGTACTTA. Translation: CASKISSSSYDQYL.

This clonotype showed up just once. This sequence may be a read error, since a much larger clone differs from it by one base. This chain joins TRBV12-3 or TRBV12-4 and TRBJ2-2, with 9 bases matching TRBD1. CDR3 length equals 15 residues. The V gene end was trimmed by 7 bases and the J gene end by 9 bases; junction bases not matched to a gene: 12. CDR3 loop: CASTIGDRVAWELFF. For the CDR3, the DNA is TGTGCCAGCACCATTGGGGACAGGGTGGCCTGGGAGCTGTTTTTT.

About this clonotype itself: A read error may account for a junction end that differs from germline. V usage is TRBV11-3 and J usage is TRBJ2-3; tentative D call: TRBD2 (5 bases). Germline CDR1 is SGHNT and CDR2 is YENEEA. The CDR3 has 14 residues. The CDR3 nucleotides read TGTGCCAGCAGCGCAACTAGGAACACAGATACGCTGTATTTT. Translation gives CASSATRNTDTLYF.

This rearrangement joins TRBV12-3 or TRBV12-4 to TRBJ2-1; possible D gene TRBD2, 6 bases. The CDR3 is made up of 14 amino acids. Trimming removed 3 bases from V and 10 bases from J, with 16 bases in between. The CDR3 sequence is CASSFGSRGREQFF. The CDR3 DNA reads as TGTGCCAGCAGTTTCGGGAGTAGAGGGAGAGAGCAGTTCTTC.

There are many counts of this clonotype. The V and J genes are TRBV29-1 and TRBJ1-1; D is ambiguous. Germline-derived CDR1 and CDR2 are SQVTM and ANQGSEA. Trimming cost V 6 bases and J 0 bases, with 5 bases left between them. The CDR3 is 11 amino acids. CDR3 loop: CSVRMNTEAFF. The DNA of the CDR3 is TGCAGCGTCAGGATGAACACTGAAGCTTTCTTT.

About this clonotype itself: A read error may explain this, as a much larger clone is one base away. The V call is TRBV12-3 or TRBV12-4, the J call TRBJ2-3; no firm D call. Trimming stripped 7 bases from V and 6 bases from J, with 17 bases between. This CDR3 is built from 14 residues. CDR3 in DNA: TGTGCCAGCATTTCTGGTAGCACTGGGGATACGCAGTATTTT. Amino acid sequence: CASISGSTGDTQYF.

This clonotype was recorded many times. This chain links TRBV12-3 or TRBV12-4 with TRBJ1-5, with D perhaps TRBD1 (5 bases). The CDR3 runs to 15 residues. V was cut by 3 bases and J by 3 bases, with 12 bases left in between. The CDR3 sequence: CASSLGGTFNQPQHF. DNA of the CDR3: TGTGCCAGCAGTTTGGGAGGGACTTTCAATCAGCCCCAGCATTTT.

This clonotype has just a few counts. The junction differs from germline at one of its ends, possibly a read error. V and J are TRBV29-1 and TRBJ2-7; TRBD2 is a possible D gene (5 bases). Germline-derived CDR1 and CDR2 are SQVTM and ANQGSEA. The CDR3 covers 12 residues. In DNA form, the CDR3 reads TGCAGCATTGAAGACTATCACTACGAGCAATACTTC. Translation gives CSIEDYHYEQYF.

In regard to this clonotype: The conserved phenylalanine or tryptophan is not found at the CDR3 terminus, so this likely reflects a read error. This chain links TRBV6-5 with TRBJ1-2, with D uncertain. V was clipped by 2 bases and J by 6 bases, with 10 bases between them. The CDR3 runs 13 residues. In germline, CDR1 is MNHEY, CDR2 SVGAGI. DNA of the CDR3: TGTGCCAGCAGTTACGGGGAGAAGAATGGCTACACCCTC. Its protein product is CASSYGEKNGYTL.

Concerning this clonotype itself: A read error may produce the germline difference seen at one junction end. The chain joins TRBV4-3 to TRBJ1-3; 10 nucleotides agree with TRBD1. This CDR3 is built from 17 residues. Per germline, CDR1 LGHNA and CDR2 YSLEER. The DNA of the CDR3 is TGCGTCAGCAGCCAGCATCCGGGACAGGGGTCGGGAAACATCATATATTTT. Its translation is CVSSQHPGQGSGNIIYF.

J is TRBJ1-5 and V is TRBV30, with D tentatively TRBD1 (6 bases). This CDR3 is built from 17 residues. V was trimmed by 0 bases and J by 0 bases, leaving 15 bases between them. CDR1 and CDR2 (germline): GTSNPN, SVGIG (reference sequence). The CDR3 reads CAWSVAGASYSNQPQHF. The CDR3 region has the DNA TGTGCCTGGAGTGTGGCAGGGGCATCGTATAGCAATCAGCCCCAGCATTTT.

On this clonotype: A read error may produce the germline difference seen at one junction end. The chain couples TRBV6-2 or TRBV6-3 to TRBJ2-7; D uncertain. The germline V gene has CDR1 MNHEY and CDR2 SVGEGT. The CDR3 has 13 residues. CDR3 in DNA: TGTGCCAGCAGTTTCTACTCCCTCTACGAGCATTACTTC. Protein sequence: CASSFYSLYEHYF.

With regard to this clonotype: Relative to the germline gene, one junction end is altered; a read error may explain this. The rearrangement joins TRBV12-3 or TRBV12-4 to TRBJ2-3, with TRBD2 matching over 10 bases. The CDR3 runs 15 residues. CDR3 sequence (DNA): TGTGACAGCAGTACACTAGCGGGGTGTGGGGATACGCAGTATTTT. The encoded protein is CDSSTLAGCGDTQYF.

J is TRBJ2-2 and V is TRBV6-2 or TRBV6-3; no reliable D call. Germline CDR1 is MNHEY and CDR2 is SVGEGT. The CDR3 is made up of 16 amino acids. V lost 6 bases and J 0 bases, leaving 14 bases between the germline ends. CDR3 DNA: TGTGCCAGCAGCCGACCCCCCAGCACGAACACCGGGGAGCTGTTTTTT. Amino acid sequence: CASSRPPSTNTGELFF.

A remark on this clonotype: This may be a read error: a much more frequent sequence differs by one nucleotide. The V call is TRBV6-2 or TRBV6-3, the J call TRBJ2-7; D remains ambiguous. The CDR3 is made up of 13 amino acids. The germline V gene encodes CDR1 MNHEY and CDR2 SVGEGT. The CDR3 sequence is CVSSETAAYEQYF. Written as DNA, the CDR3 is TGTGTCAGCAGCGAAACCGCAGCCTACGAGCAGTACTTC.

The chain recombines TRBV29-1 with TRBJ2-3; D is ambiguous. The CDR3 sequence is 14 residues long. V lost 7 bases and J 2 bases, leaving 16 bases between the germline ends. Per germline, CDR1 SQVTM and CDR2 ANQGSEA. The CDR3 DNA follows: TGCAGCGCCAACCCAGAGGCAGTCACAGATACGCAGTATTTT. It is translated as CSANPEAVTDTQYF.

This clonotype occurred once. The junction shows a germline mismatch at one end, possibly a read error. The V call is TRBV29-1, the J call TRBJ2-3, with TRBD1 identical over 9 bases. CDR1 and CDR2 from the germline V gene are SQVTM and ANQGSEA. The CDR3 contains 16 residues. The DNA for the CDR3 is TGCAGCGCCGGACAGGGGACCCAACCTAGCACAGATACGCAGTGTTTT. Protein product: CSAGQGTQPSTDTQCF.

This clonotype was seen only once. A much larger clone is a single base away; this may be a read error. V and J are TRBV20-1 and TRBJ2-7; 13 nucleotides align to TRBD2. This CDR3 is 15 amino acids long. Germline values: CDR1 DFQATT, CDR2 SNEGSKA (reference sequence). The CDR3 DNA follows: TGCAGTCCTAGACATAGGACTAGCGGGAGTTACGAGCAGTACTTC. Translated, it gives CSPRHRTSGSYEQYF.